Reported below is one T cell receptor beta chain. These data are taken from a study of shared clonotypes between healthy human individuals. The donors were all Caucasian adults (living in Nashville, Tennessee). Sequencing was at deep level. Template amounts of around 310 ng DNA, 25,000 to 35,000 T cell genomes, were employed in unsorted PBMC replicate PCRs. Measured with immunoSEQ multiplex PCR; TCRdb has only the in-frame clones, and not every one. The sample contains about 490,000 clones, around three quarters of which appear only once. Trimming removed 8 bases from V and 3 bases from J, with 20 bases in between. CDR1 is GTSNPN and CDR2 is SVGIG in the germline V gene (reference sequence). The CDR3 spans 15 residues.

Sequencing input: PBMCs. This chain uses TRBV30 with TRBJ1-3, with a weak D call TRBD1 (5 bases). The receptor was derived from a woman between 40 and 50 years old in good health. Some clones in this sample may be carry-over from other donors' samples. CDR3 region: CARSHGAALGNTIYF. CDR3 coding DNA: TGTGCCCGATCTCACGGGGCAGCGCTTGGAAACACCATATATTTT.